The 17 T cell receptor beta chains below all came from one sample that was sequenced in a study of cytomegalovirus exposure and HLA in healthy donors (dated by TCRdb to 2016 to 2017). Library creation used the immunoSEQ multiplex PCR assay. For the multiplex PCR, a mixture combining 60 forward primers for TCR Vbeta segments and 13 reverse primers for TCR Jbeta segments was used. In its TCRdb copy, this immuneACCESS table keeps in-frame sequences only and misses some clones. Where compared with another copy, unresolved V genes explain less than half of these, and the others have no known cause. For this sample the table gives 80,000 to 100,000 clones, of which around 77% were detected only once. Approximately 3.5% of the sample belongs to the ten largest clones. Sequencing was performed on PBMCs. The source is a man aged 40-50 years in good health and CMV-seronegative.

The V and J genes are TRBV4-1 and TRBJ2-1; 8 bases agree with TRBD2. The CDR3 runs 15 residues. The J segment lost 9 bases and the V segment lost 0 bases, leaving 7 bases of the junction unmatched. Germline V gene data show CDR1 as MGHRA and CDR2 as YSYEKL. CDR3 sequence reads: CASSQDLAGISEQFF. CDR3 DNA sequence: TGCGCCAGCAGCCAAGACTTAGCGGGAATCTCTGAGCAGTTCTTC.

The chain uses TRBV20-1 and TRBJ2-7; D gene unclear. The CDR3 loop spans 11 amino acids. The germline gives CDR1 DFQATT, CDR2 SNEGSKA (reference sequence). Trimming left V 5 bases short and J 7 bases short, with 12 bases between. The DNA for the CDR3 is TGCAGTGCTCCCGCCATCGGGGAGCAGTACTTC. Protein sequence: CSAPAIGEQYF.

CDR3 DNA sequence: TGTGCCTGGAGTCTGAAGCGGGGGGCCAATGAAAAACTGTTTTTT. Its translation is CAWSLKRGANEKLFF. The V and J genes are TRBV30 and TRBJ1-4; perhaps TRBD1 as D (6 bases). The CDR3 has 15 residues. Trimming shortened V by 2 bases and J by 5 bases, and 15 bases separated the two germline ends. Germline values: CDR1 GTSNPN, CDR2 SVGIG (reference sequence).

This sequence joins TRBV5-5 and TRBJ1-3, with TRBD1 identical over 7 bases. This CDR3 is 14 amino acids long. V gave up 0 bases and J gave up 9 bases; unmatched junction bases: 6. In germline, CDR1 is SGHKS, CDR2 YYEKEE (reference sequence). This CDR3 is CASSLGTGLLTIYF. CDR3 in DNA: TGTGCCAGCAGCTTGGGGACAGGCCTTCTCACCATATATTTT.

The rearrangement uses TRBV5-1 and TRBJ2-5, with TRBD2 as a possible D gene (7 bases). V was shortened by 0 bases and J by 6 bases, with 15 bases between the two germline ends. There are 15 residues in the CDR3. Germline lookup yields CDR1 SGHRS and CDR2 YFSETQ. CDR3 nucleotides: TGCGCCAGCAGCTTGGAGGGGGAGGGCCGGCAGACCCAGTACTTC. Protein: CASSLEGEGRQTQYF.

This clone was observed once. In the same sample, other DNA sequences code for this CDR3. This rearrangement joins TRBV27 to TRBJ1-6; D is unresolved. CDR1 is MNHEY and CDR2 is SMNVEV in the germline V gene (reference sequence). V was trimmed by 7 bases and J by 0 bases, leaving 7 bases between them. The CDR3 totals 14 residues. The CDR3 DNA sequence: TGTGCCAGCACAGGAGGCTCCTATAATTCACCCCTCCACTTT. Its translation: CASTGGSYNSPLHF.

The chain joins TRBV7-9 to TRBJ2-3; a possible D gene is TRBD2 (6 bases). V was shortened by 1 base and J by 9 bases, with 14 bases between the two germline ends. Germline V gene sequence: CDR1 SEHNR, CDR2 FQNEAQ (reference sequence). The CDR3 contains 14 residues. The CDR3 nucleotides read TGTGCCAGCAGCTTAGATGGCGGGACGGACACGCAGTATTTT. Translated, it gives CASSLDGGTDTQYF.

Written as DNA, the CDR3 is TGTGCCTCCAGGGCAGGGGGAATTCAGCCCCAGCATTTT. This sequence encodes CASRAGGIQPQHF. This chain joins TRBV19 and TRBJ1-5, with 7 bases identical to TRBD1. After removal of 11 bases from V and 6 bases from J, the junction contained 10 bases not matched to a gene. Germline V gene data show CDR1 as LNHDA and CDR2 as SQIVND (reference sequence). This CDR3 spans 13 amino acids.

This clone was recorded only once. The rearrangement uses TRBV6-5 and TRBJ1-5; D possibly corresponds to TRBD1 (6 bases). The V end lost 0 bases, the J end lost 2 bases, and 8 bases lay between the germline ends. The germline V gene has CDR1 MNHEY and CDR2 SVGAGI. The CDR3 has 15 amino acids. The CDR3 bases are TGTGCCAGCAGTTACTCCTACAGGGGCAATCAGCCCCAGCATTTT. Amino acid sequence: CASSYSYRGNQPQHF.

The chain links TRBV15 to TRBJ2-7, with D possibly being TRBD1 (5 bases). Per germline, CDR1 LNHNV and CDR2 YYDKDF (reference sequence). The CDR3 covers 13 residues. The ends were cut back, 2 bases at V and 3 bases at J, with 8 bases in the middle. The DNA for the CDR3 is TGTGCCACCAGCAGATTAGACAGCTACGAGCAGTACTTC. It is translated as CATSRLDSYEQYF. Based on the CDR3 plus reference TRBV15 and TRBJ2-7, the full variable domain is DAMVIQNPRYQVTQFGKPVTLSCSQTLNHNVMYWYQQKSSQAPKLLFHYYDKDFNNEADTPDNFQSRRPNTSFCFLDIRSPGLGDTAMYLCATSRLDSYEQYFGPGTRLTVT.

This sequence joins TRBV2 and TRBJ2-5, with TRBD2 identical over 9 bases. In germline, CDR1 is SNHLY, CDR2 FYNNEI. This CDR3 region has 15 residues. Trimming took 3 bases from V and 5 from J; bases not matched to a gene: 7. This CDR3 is CASSEARGRAETQYF. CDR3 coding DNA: TGTGCCAGCAGTGAGGCCCGCGGGAGGGCCGAGACCCAGTACTTC.

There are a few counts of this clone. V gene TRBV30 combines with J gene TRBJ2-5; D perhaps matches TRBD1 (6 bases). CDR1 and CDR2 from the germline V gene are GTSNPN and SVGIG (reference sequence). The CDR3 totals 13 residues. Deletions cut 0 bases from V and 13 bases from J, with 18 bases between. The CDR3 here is CAWSVPGATYPYF. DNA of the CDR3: TGTGCCTGGAGTGTCCCAGGGGCTACCTATCCGTACTTC. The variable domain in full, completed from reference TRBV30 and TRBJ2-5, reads SQTIHQWPATLVQPVGSPLSLECTVEGTSNPNLYWYRQAAGRGLQLLFYSVGIGQISSEVPQNLSASRPQDRQFILSSKKLLLSDSGFYLCAWSVPGATYPYFGPGTRLLVL.

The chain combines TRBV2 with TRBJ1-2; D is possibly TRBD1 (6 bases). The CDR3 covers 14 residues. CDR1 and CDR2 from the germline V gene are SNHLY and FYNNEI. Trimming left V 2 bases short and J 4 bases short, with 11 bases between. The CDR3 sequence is CASSETGGVYGYTF. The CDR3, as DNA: TGTGCCAGCAGTGAAACTGGGGGCGTCTATGGCTACACCTTC.

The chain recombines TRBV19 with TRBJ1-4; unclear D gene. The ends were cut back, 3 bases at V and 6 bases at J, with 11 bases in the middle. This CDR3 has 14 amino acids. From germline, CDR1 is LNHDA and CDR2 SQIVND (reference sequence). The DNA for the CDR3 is TGTGCCAGTAGTATGGAATTGGCGGATGAAAAACTGTTTTTT. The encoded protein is CASSMELADEKLFF.

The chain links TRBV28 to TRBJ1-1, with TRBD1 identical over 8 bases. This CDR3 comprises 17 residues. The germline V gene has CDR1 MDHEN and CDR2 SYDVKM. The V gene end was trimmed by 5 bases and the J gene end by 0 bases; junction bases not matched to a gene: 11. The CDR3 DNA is TGTGCCAGCAGTCCCCTGACAGGGGCAAAAATGAACACTGAAGCTTTCTTT. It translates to CASSPLTGAKMNTEAFF.

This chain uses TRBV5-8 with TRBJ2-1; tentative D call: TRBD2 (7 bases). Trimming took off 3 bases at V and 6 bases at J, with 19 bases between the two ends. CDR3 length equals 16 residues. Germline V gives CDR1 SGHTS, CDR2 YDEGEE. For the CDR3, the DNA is TGTGCCAGCAGCTATCTATCCGGGGGCGGGGGCAATGAGCAGTTCTTC. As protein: CASSYLSGGGGNEQFF.

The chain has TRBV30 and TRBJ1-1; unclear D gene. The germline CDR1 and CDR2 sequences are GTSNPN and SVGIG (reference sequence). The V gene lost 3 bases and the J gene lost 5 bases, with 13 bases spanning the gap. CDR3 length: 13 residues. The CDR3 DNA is TGTGCCTGGAGCCGATACACAGAGACTGAAGCTTTCTTT. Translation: CAWSRYTETEAFF.